Listed below are T cell receptor beta chains from one sample, sequenced in a study of T-cell reconstitution after alpha-beta-depleted transplantation in children. TCRdb used MiXCR to reprocess the PCR reads, holding one entry per CDR3 protein. Among a few hundred thousand distinct CDR3 sequences listed, 9.5% to 15% were seen once. The specimen comprised PBMCs from the stem cell graft donor, sampled from the stem cell graft. Every receptor here comes from a human donor who donated a stem cell graft to a child with combined immunodeficiency. Each CDR3 is given with its conserved first and last residue. D genes are given only for firm matches. Some rows have no size entry. The others give once, few or many, or a class for an expanded clone.

D	size	V	J	DNA	CDR3
TRBD2	few	TRBV5-1	TRBJ2-5	TGCGCCAGCAGCTTGGGACTAGCGGGAGTCTTCGACCAAGAGACCCAGTACTTC	CASSLGLAGVFDQETQYF
TRBD1	NA	TRBV5-1	TRBJ1-1	TGCGCCAGCAGCTCGGACAGGGCTATCACTGAAGCTTTCTTT	CASSSDRAITEAFF
TRBD2	NA	TRBV9	TRBJ2-1	TGTGCCAGCAGCGTAGCTAGCGGGGGGGTGTCCTACAATGAGCAGTTCTTC	CASSVASGGVSYNEQFF
TRBD1	NA	TRBV30	TRBJ2-5	TGTGCCTGGGGGACAGCTCAAGAGACCCAGTACTTC	CAWGTAQETQYF
NA	many	TRBV14	TRBJ2-3	TGTGCCAGCAGCCAGGAGGAGACGGGGTTAAGCACAGATACGCAGTATTTT	CASSQEETGLSTDTQYF
NA	few	TRBV13	TRBJ2-7	TGTGCCAGCAGCTTCTCGTGGGAGCCAACGGGGTACGAGCAGTACTTC	CASSFSWEPTGYEQYF
NA	many	TRBV5-5	TRBJ2-1	TGTGCCAGCAGCTTGGCCAGGGTTGCTTACAATGAGCAGTTCTTC	CASSLARVAYNEQFF
NA	NA	TRBV20-1	TRBJ1-1	TGCAGTGCTAGAAGGGACCGGAACACTGAAGCTTTCTTT	CSARRDRNTEAFF
TRBD2	NA	TRBV6-2/TRBV6-3	TRBJ2-7	TGTGCCAGCAGAGGACTAGCGGACTACGAGCAGTACTTC	CASRGLADYEQYF
TRBD1	many	TRBV12-3/TRBV12-4	TRBJ2-1	TGTGCCAGCAGTATACGGGGAAGGGACAGGGGGCTGGATGAGCAGTTCTTC	CASSIRGRDRGLDEQFF
TRBD2	many	TRBV5-1	TRBJ2-1	TGCGCCAGCAGCTCCCTCAAGACTAGCGGGCCCAATGAGCAGTTCTTC	CASSSLKTSGPNEQFF
NA	NA	TRBV5-1	TRBJ2-3	TGCGCCAGCAGCTTGAGCGTAGCTGAGACCATAGATACGCAGTATTTT	CASSLSVAETIDTQYF
NA	few	TRBV5-1	TRBJ2-5	TGCGCCAGCAGCCCGACCCAAGCAGAGACCCAGTACTTC	CASSPTQAETQYF
TRBD2	few	TRBV20-1	TRBJ2-1	TGCAGTGCTAGAGATTGGCGGGAGGGATACAATGAGCAGTTCTTC	CSARDWREGYNEQFF
TRBD2	few	TRBV7-8	TRBJ2-2	TGTGCCAGCAGCCGGGATTGGCGGGAGTGGACCGGGGAGCTGTTTTTT	CASSRDWREWTGELFF
NA	NA	TRBV7-3	TRBJ2-5	TGTGCCAGCAGCGAAAAAAATAGGGAGACCCAGTACTTC	CASSEKNRETQYF
NA	many	TRBV10-3	TRBJ1-4	TGTGCCATCAGTGAAACCCCTGGGGCCAGCCGGTTTGCAACTAATGAAAAACTGTTTTTT	CAISETPGASRFATNEKLFF
TRBD1	NA	TRBV12-3/TRBV12-4	TRBJ2-7	TGTGCCAGCAGTTTTGAGCAGGGGGCGACCTACGAGCAGTACTTC	CASSFEQGATYEQYF
NA	NA	TRBV29-1	TRBJ2-7	TGCAGCGTTGGGGCCAGAACCGCCTCCTACGAGCAGTACTTC	CSVGARTASYEQYF
NA	NA	TRBV2	TRBJ2-2	TGTGCCAGCAGTGAAGCAAGGGAAAATCCAGGGGACCCTCCTACTAACACCGGGGAGCTGTTTTTT	CASSEARENPGDPPTNTGELFF
NA	NA	TRBV5-1	TRBJ1-5	TGCGCCAGCAGCTTGGCCGGAAATAGCAATAAGCCCCAGCATTTT	CASSLAGNSNKPQHF
NA	NA	TRBV12-3/TRBV12-4	TRBJ2-7	TGTGCCAGCAGTATAGCGGTTACCTACGAGCAGTACTTC	CASSIAVTYEQYF